The 32 T cell receptor beta chains given below trace back to one sample, sequenced in a study of breast tumors, draining lymph nodes, adjacent tissues. In TCRdb, the multiplex PCR reads were re-called with MiXCR into one record per CDR3 protein. The sample holds tens of thousands of distinct CDR3 sequences, under 60% seen once. Sample: breast tumor tissue. All receptors derive from a female donor with breast cancer. Some clones in this sample may be carry-over from other donors' samples.

This clonotype has ten or more counts. The chain is built from TRBV10-3 and TRBJ2-1, with a weak D call TRBD2 (5 bases). CDR1 is ENHRY and CDR2 is SYGVKD in the germline V gene. The V end lost 3 bases, the J end lost 5 bases, and 5 bases lay between the germline ends. The CDR3 runs to 12 residues. CDR3 in DNA: TGTGCCATCAGTGAAGCGGACAATGAGCAGTTCTTC. It codes for CAISEADNEQFF.

By its share, this clonotype is medium-sized. The J gene is TRBJ2-7, the V gene TRBV20-1; D perhaps matches TRBD2 (5 bases). CDR3 length: 15 residues. Germline V gives CDR1 DFQATT, CDR2 SNEGSKA (reference sequence). The V and J ends lost 3 bases and 2 bases respectively, with 17 bases between them. The CDR3 region is CSARDLSEPPYEQYF. CDR3 nucleotide sequence: TGCAGTGCTAGGGACCTTAGCGAACCCCCCTACGAGCAGTACTTC.

This clonotype was seen many times. This may stem from a read error, because a much larger clone lies one nucleotide away. The V gene is TRBV6-5, the J gene TRBJ2-7; possible D gene TRBD1, 5 bases. Trimming took off 6 bases at V and 6 bases at J, with 18 bases between the two ends. The germline V gene encodes CDR1 MNHEY and CDR2 SVGAGI. The CDR3 is 14 residues long. In DNA, the CDR3 is TGTGCCAGCAGGCGCCGGCAGGGTGGATCCGAGCAGTACTTC. Amino acid sequence: CASRRRQGGSEQYF.

The V and J genes are TRBV9 and TRBJ2-5; D gene ambiguous. V was clipped by 0 bases and J by 0 bases, with 6 bases between them. Germline V gene lookup returns CDR1 SGDLS and CDR2 YYNGEE. The CDR3 extends over 14 amino acids. CDR3 loop: CASSVGAHQETQYF. Written as DNA, the CDR3 is TGTGCCAGCAGCGTAGGGGCTCACCAAGAGACCCAGTACTTC.

This clonotype was found many times. The junction shows a germline mismatch at one end, possibly a read error. The V gene is TRBV20-1, the J gene TRBJ1-2; the D gene is possibly TRBD1 (5 bases). The CDR3 extends over 14 amino acids. Germline CDR1 is DFQATT and CDR2 is SNEGSKA (reference sequence). CDR3 amino acids: CSARDQGGGSGYAF. The DNA for the CDR3 is TGCAGTGCTAGAGATCAGGGTGGGGGTTCTGGCTACGCCTTC.

The V call is TRBV7-6, the J call TRBJ2-7, with TRBD1 matching over 9 bases. Germline lookup yields CDR1 SGHVS and CDR2 FNYEAQ. V lost 5 bases and J lost 0; bases outside the gene matches: 5. CDR3 length: 15 residues. The CDR3 sequence: CASSRGTGLSYEQYF. The CDR3 DNA follows: TGTGCCAGCAGCAGAGGGACAGGGCTCTCCTACGAGCAGTACTTC.

In this sample, this clonotype turned up once. Given a much more abundant clone one base away, this may be a read error. Here the CDR3 omits its conserved ending phenylalanine or tryptophan, so a read error is the likely source. The genes are TRBV7-3 and TRBJ1-1; TRBD1 matches at 8 bases. This CDR3 comprises 14 residues. Germline lookup yields CDR1 SGHTA and CDR2 FQGTGA. J lost 5 bases, V lost 1 base, and 3 bases had no gene match. Here the CDR3 reads CASSLNRGFTEAFL. For the CDR3, the DNA is TGTGCCAGCAGCTTAAACAGGGGGTTTACTGAAGCTTTCTTG.

This clonotype is labeled as medium-sized. This chain links TRBV12-3 or TRBV12-4 with TRBJ1-5; 8 bases are a match to TRBD1. Trimming removed 4 bases from V and 6 bases from J; junction bases left unmatched: 8. CDR3 size: 15 residues. The chain's CDR3 is CASSWATGAGQPQHF. The CDR3 coding sequence is TGTGCCAGCAGTTGGGCGACAGGGGCAGGTCAGCCCCAGCATTTT.

This clonotype was found many times. The chain carries TRBV7-9 and TRBJ2-1; the D gene is possibly TRBD2 (6 bases). The V gene's germline CDR1 is SEHNR and CDR2 FQNEAQ (reference sequence). This CDR3 has 15 residues. The V and J ends lost 0 bases and 4 bases respectively, with 10 bases between them. CDR3 in amino acids: CASSLAGGPYNEQFF. As DNA, the CDR3 is TGTGCCAGCAGCTTAGCGGGGGGACCTTACAATGAGCAGTTCTTC.

V usage is TRBV5-6 and J usage is TRBJ1-2; weak D call: TRBD1 (6 bases). The V gene's germline CDR1 is SGHDT and CDR2 YYEEEE. Trimming cost V 0 bases and J 4 bases, with 10 bases left between them. This CDR3 region has 14 residues. The CDR3 nucleotides read TGTGCCAGCAGCTTGGAGGGGGGACCCTATGGCTACACCTTC. Encoded protein: CASSLEGGPYGYTF.

The chain uses TRBV7-3 and TRBJ2-2; 7 bases agree with TRBD1. Germline trimming cut 5 bases from V and 2 bases from J; bases unmatched to any gene: 14. This CDR3 region has 18 residues. In germline, CDR1 is SGHTA, CDR2 FQGTGA. The CDR3 sequence: CASSKDRIGTDNTGELFF. The CDR3, as DNA: TGTGCCAGCAGCAAAGATCGCATTGGGACAGATAACACCGGGGAGCTGTTTTTT.

V gene TRBV2 combines with J gene TRBJ1-6; 11 nucleotides agree with TRBD1. The CDR3 contains 15 residues. The V gene's germline CDR1 is SNHLY and CDR2 FYNNEI. Unmatched junction bases numbered 4, after V lost 5 bases and J lost 7 bases. The DNA for the CDR3 is TGTGCCAGCAGTACAGGACAGGGGGCGAATTCACCCCTCCACTTT. This sequence encodes CASSTGQGANSPLHF.

This clonotype was found many times. The rearrangement uses TRBV20-1 and TRBJ2-1; tentatively, D is TRBD2 (6 bases). Between the trimmed V and J ends, which lost 1 base and 0 bases, there was a span of 13 bases. CDR1 and CDR2 (germline): DFQATT, SNEGSKA (reference sequence). The CDR3 covers 16 residues. CDR3 sequence reads: CSARVYGGYSYNEQFF. The CDR3 DNA sequence: TGCAGTGCTAGAGTGTATGGGGGGTACTCCTACAATGAGCAGTTCTTC.

This clonotype was seen many times. This chain uses TRBV3-1 with TRBJ1-2; TRBD1 matches at 7 bases. Germline V lookup: CDR1 LGHDT, CDR2 YNNKEL (reference sequence). This CDR3 contains 14 residues. Trimming cost V 2 bases and J 4 bases; bases outside gene matches: 4. For the CDR3, the DNA is TGTGCCAGCAGCCAATGGGACAGCTTCTATGGCTACACCTTC. This sequence encodes CASSQWDSFYGYTF.

This clonotype showed up just a few times. This sequence joins TRBV15 and TRBJ1-4; TRBD1 matches 11 bases. V was clipped by 0 bases and J by 8 bases; unmatched bases: 5. Germline lookup yields CDR1 LNHNV and CDR2 YYDKDF (reference sequence). CDR3 length: 16 amino acids. CDR3 nucleotide sequence: TGTGCCACCAGCAGAGATAGGGACAGGGGGAAGGAAAAACTGTTTTTT. As protein: CATSRDRDRGKEKLFF.

This chain uses TRBV10-3 with TRBJ2-1; a weak D match, TRBD2 (6 bases). This CDR3 is built from 14 residues. Germline values: CDR1 ENHRY, CDR2 SYGVKD. The V gene lost 6 bases and the J gene lost 8 bases, with 17 bases spanning the gap. The CDR3 loop is CAISLEREEDEQFF. CDR3 coding DNA: TGTGCCATCAGCCTGGAGAGGGAGGAGGATGAGCAGTTCTTC.

This clonotype has just a few counts. The V gene is TRBV5-1, the J gene TRBJ2-7, with 13 nucleotides matching TRBD2. Germline assignment: CDR1 SGHRS and CDR2 YFSETQ. J lost 5 bases, V lost 4 bases, and 9 bases had no gene match. CDR3 length: 16 residues. The CDR3 nucleotides read TGCGCCAGCAGCCCGGGACTAGCGGGATTTCTTGACGAGCAGTACTTC. Translation: CASSPGLAGFLDEQYF.

The gene calls are TRBV10-3 and TRBJ2-3; D is uncertain. V lost 4 bases and J 2 bases, leaving 7 bases between the germline ends. CDR1 and CDR2 (germline): ENHRY, SYGVKD. The CDR3 spans 13 residues. CDR3 coding DNA: TGTGCCATCAGTGCCCTAACCACAGATACGCAGTATTTT. This codes for CAISALTTDTQYF.

Ten or more counts support this clonotype. V is TRBV5-1 and J is TRBJ2-3; TRBD1 matches 7 bases. From germline, CDR1 is SGHRS and CDR2 YFSETQ. V shed 2 bases and J 4 bases; nucleotides not matched to a gene: 4. The CDR3 consists of 14 residues. The CDR3 DNA sequence: TGCGCCAGCAGCTTAAGACAGGGACCAGATACGCAGTATTTT. Translating it yields CASSLRQGPDTQYF. Filled out from reference TRBV5-1 and TRBJ2-3, the complete variable domain reads KAGVTQTPRYLIKTRGQQVTLSCSPISGHRSVSWYQQTPGQGLQFLFEYFSETQRNKGNFPGRFSGRQFSNSRSEMNVSTLELGDSALYLCASSLRQGPDTQYFGPGTRLTVL.

This clonotype appeared a single time. Relative to the germline gene, one junction end is altered; a read error may explain this. This rearrangement joins TRBV6-6 to TRBJ1-2, with 10 nucleotides matching TRBD1. Germline-derived CDR1 and CDR2 are MNHNY and SVGAGI (reference sequence). The CDR3 has 15 amino acids. The CDR3 loop reads CASSHSLTGGHGYTF. For the CDR3, the DNA is TGTGCCAGCAGTCACTCGTTGACAGGGGGCCATGGCTACACCTTC.

The V call is TRBV10-1, the J call TRBJ1-1; possible D gene TRBD1, 6 bases. From germline, CDR1 is WNHNN and CDR2 SYGVQD (reference sequence). The length of the CDR3 is 13 residues. V was clipped by 6 bases and J by 3 bases, with 11 bases between them. CDR3 sequence reads: CASSAGADTEAFF. CDR3 nucleotides: TGCGCCAGCAGCGCGGGGGCGGACACTGAAGCTTTCTTT.

The chain joins TRBV24-1 to TRBJ1-5; unclear D gene. The CDR3 has 14 amino acids. The ends were cut back, 0 bases at V and 7 bases at J, with 9 bases in the middle. Per germline, CDR1 KGHDR and CDR2 SFDVKD. In nucleotides, the CDR3 is TGTGCCACCAGTGATTTGCATAATGGGCAGCCCCAGCATTTT. It translates to CATSDLHNGQPQHF.

The J gene is TRBJ2-7, the V gene TRBV19; possibly TRBD2 for D (6 bases). Germline V gene lookup returns CDR1 LNHDA and CDR2 SQIVND (reference sequence). V was pared by 5 bases and J by 6 bases, with 14 bases between. This CDR3 region has 13 residues. CDR3 bases: TGTGCCAGTAGTTTGGGTAGCGGAGGCGAGCAGTACTTC. Amino acids: CASSLGSGGEQYF.

The chain joins TRBV6-1 to TRBJ2-7; 8 positions match TRBD1. With V trimmed by 5 bases and J by 2 bases, 8 bases remained unmatched. CDR1 is MNHNS and CDR2 is SASEGT in the germline V gene. This CDR3 contains 15 residues. Written as DNA, the CDR3 is TGTGCCAGCAGTCAAGGAGGGACAGGACCCTACGAGCAGTACTTC. It is translated as CASSQGGTGPYEQYF.

The chain combines TRBV24-1 with TRBJ1-2; D gene uncertain. The CDR3 runs to 21 residues. Trimming shortened V by 5 bases and J by 0 bases, and 30 bases separated the two germline ends. Germline CDR1 reads KGHDR; CDR2 reads SFDVKD. In DNA form, the CDR3 reads TGTGCCACCAGTGTCCCTTTTAGAGTGGCTATATTCTTATGTGCTAACTATGGCTACACCTTC. This encodes CATSVPFRVAIFLCANYGYTF.

This clonotype has just a few counts. The chain links TRBV20-1 to TRBJ2-2, with D tentatively TRBD1 (6 bases). This CDR3 has 13 residues. CDR1 is DFQATT and CDR2 is SNEGSKA in the germline V gene (reference sequence). Between the trimmed V and J ends, which lost 3 bases and 1 base, there was a span of 6 bases. This chain's CDR3 is CSARTGNTGELFF. The CDR3 region has the DNA TGCAGTGCTAGGACAGGGAACACCGGGGAGCTGTTTTTT.

V usage is TRBV11-2 and J usage is TRBJ2-7, with a possible D match to TRBD2 (6 bases). Germline V gene sequence: CDR1 SGHAT, CDR2 FQNNGV. V was clipped by 1 base and J by 3 bases, with 13 bases between them. The CDR3 extends over 15 amino acids. The CDR3, as DNA: TGTGCCAGCAGCTTAGGTTTAGCGGACCGCTACGAGCAGTACTTC. This gives the protein CASSLGLADRYEQYF.

The chain couples TRBV27 to TRBJ1-4; no firm D call. Looked up from germline, CDR1 is MNHEY and CDR2 is SMNVEV (reference sequence). The CDR3 is made up of 14 amino acids. Trimming stripped 2 bases from V and 0 bases from J, with 4 bases between. The CDR3: CASSLTATNEKLFF. The CDR3 DNA follows: TGTGCCAGCAGTTTAACCGCAACTAATGAAAAACTGTTTTTT.

This clonotype was seen many times. A much larger clone sits a single nucleotide away, making a read error possible. The chain links TRBV5-6 to TRBJ2-2; tentatively, D is TRBD1 or TRBD2 (5 bases each). Germline CDR1 reads SGHDT; CDR2 reads YYEEEE. This CDR3 region has 14 residues. The ends were cut back, 5 bases at V and 4 bases at J, with 12 bases in the middle. This CDR3 is CASRSSGTTGELFF. Written as DNA, the CDR3 is TGTGCCAGCAGGTCCTCCGGGACCACCGGGGAGCTGTTTTTT.

This clonotype showed up just a few times. The V call is TRBV11-2, the J call TRBJ1-1; 7 bases line up with TRBD1. The CDR3 loop spans 14 amino acids. V lost 0 bases, J lost 14 bases, and 12 bases stayed unmatched. CDR1 and CDR2 (germline): SGHAT, FQNNGV. CDR3 loop: CASSLDLGRGSSFF. The CDR3 region has the DNA TGTGCCAGCAGCTTAGATCTAGGCAGGGGGAGTTCCTTCTTT.

This chain connects TRBV20-1 to TRBJ2-7, with TRBD1 identical over 9 bases. The junction had 3 bases not matched to a gene; V was cut back by 8 bases and J by 1 base. Germline assignment: CDR1 DFQATT and CDR2 SNEGSKA (reference sequence). The CDR3 is 12 residues long. DNA for the CDR3: TGCAGTCCACAGGGGGCATCCTACGAGCAGTACTTC. Translation gives CSPQGASYEQYF.

This clonotype showed up just a few times. The gene calls are TRBV7-6 and TRBJ1-6, with TRBD1 as a possible D gene (6 bases). Trimming cost V 1 base and J 10 bases, with 17 bases left between them. Germline loops: CDR1 SGHVS, CDR2 FNYEAQ. The CDR3 covers 16 residues. CDR3 region: CASSLGLITGASPLHF. Written as DNA, the CDR3 is TGTGCCAGCAGCTTAGGTTTGATAACGGGGGCGTCACCCCTCCACTTT.